The 22 T cell receptor beta chains reported below all come from one sample, sequenced in a study of response to subunit inactivated influenza vaccine (dated by TCRdb to the late 2010s). Receptor libraries were prepared by RT-PCR. Sequenced using an Illumina HiSeq 2500. TCRdb applied fastp at Q25 and MiXCR to the public reads, then kept only in-frame beta chains. Rows with one shared CDR3 protein collapse into an entry with the most common genes and DNA. The sample yields roughly 700,000 distinct CDR3 sequences; approximately 15% were counted once. The ten largest clones represent around 7.3% of the sample. Sample: PBMCs from blood, taken 14 days before vaccination. All receptors derive from a man aged 45 to 65 who received an inactivated influenza vaccine. Donor details come from another sample of the same person, matched by shared clones.

This clonotype was counted between two and nine times. The V gene is TRBV6-1, the J gene TRBJ2-5; 11 bases line up with TRBD1. The ends lost 7 bases at V and 5 bases at J; junction bases unmatched: 15. Per germline, CDR1 MNHNS and CDR2 SASEGT. The CDR3 sequence is 17 residues long. The CDR3 reads CASTSAPVGQGDETQYF. The CDR3 nucleotides read TGTGCCAGCACTAGCGCCCCGGTGGGACAGGGGGACGAGACCCAGTACTTC.

CDR3 sequence (DNA): TGTGCCACCAGGGGCGGCAGGGATAGCTCCTACAATGAGCAGTTCTTC. It yields the protein CATRGGRDSSYNEQFF. The chain couples TRBV15 to TRBJ2-1; D is possibly TRBD1 (5 bases). Germline CDR1 is LNHNV and CDR2 is YYDKDF (reference sequence). The ends were cut back, 6 bases at V and 0 bases at J, with 15 bases in the middle. The CDR3 runs 16 residues.

This clonotype has a handful of counts. The V and J genes are TRBV5-1 and TRBJ2-3, with TRBD1 identical over 9 bases. Germline V gives CDR1 SGHRS, CDR2 YFSETQ. The CDR3 extends over 15 amino acids. The junction had 9 bases not matched to a gene; V was cut back by 4 bases and J by 6 bases. DNA for the CDR3: TGCGCCAGCAGCACGGGACAGGGAGCTTCCGATACGCAGTATTTT. Translation: CASSTGQGASDTQYF.

This chain uses TRBV7-2 with TRBJ2-1, with D perhaps assigned TRBD1 or TRBD2 (5 bases each). V was trimmed by 5 bases and J by 2 bases, leaving 10 bases between them. The CDR3 sequence is 14 residues long. The germline gives CDR1 SGHTA, CDR2 FQGNSA. The CDR3 region is CASSRDHAYNEQFF. In DNA form, the CDR3 reads TGTGCCAGCAGCCGGGACCATGCCTACAATGAGCAGTTCTTC.

This clonotype was counted ten times or more. The chain links TRBV12-3 or TRBV12-4 to TRBJ2-5; 11 bases match TRBD2. The ends lost 6 bases at V and 0 bases at J; junction bases unmatched: 6. The CDR3 is 16 amino acids. The DNA of the CDR3 is TGTGCCAGCAGCCAACGGACTAGCGGGTACCAAGAGACCCAGTACTTC. Translated, it gives CASSQRTSGYQETQYF.

The CDR3: CASSQGLPGEQYF. In nucleotides, the CDR3 is TGTGCCAGCAGCCAAGGATTACCTGGCGAGCAGTACTTC. The rearrangement joins TRBV3-1 to TRBJ2-7; D remains unclear. V lost 1 base, J lost 6 bases, and 10 bases lay in between. The germline CDR1 and CDR2 sequences are LGHDT and YNNKEL (reference sequence). The CDR3 totals 13 residues.

This clonotype was detected a few times. The chain links TRBV6-2 or TRBV6-3 to TRBJ2-7; D unclear. This CDR3 has 11 residues. Germline CDR1 and CDR2: MNHEY and SVGEGT. V shed 10 bases and J shed 1 base, with 8 bases lying between them. The CDR3 loop reads CATKGSYEQYF. In DNA, the CDR3 is TGTGCCACCAAAGGGTCCTACGAGCAGTACTTC.

J is TRBJ2-5 and V is TRBV30; tentatively, D is TRBD2 (6 bases). The CDR3 length is 17 residues. V gave up 2 bases and J gave up 2 bases, with 21 bases separating them. CDR1 is GTSNPN, CDR2 SVGIG, per germline (reference sequence). DNA for the CDR3: TGTGCCTGGAGTACTGACCCCCCGGGACTGAGTCAAGAGACCCAGTACTTC. Translated: CAWSTDPPGLSQETQYF.

This clonotype was observed at least ten times. The chain employs TRBV5-1 and TRBJ2-1; D is possibly TRBD2 (5 bases). Between the trimmed V and J ends, which lost 1 base and 7 bases, there was a span of 9 bases. CDR3 length: 13 residues. Per the germline V gene, CDR1 is SGHRS and CDR2 is YFSETQ. CDR3 sequence reads: CASSLSQRNEQFF. The CDR3, as DNA: TGCGCCAGCAGCTTGAGTCAGCGGAATGAGCAGTTCTTC. Looking up the rest from reference TRBV5-1 and TRBJ2-1 gives the full variable domain: KAGVTQTPRYLIKTRGQQVTLSCSPISGHRSVSWYQQTPGQGLQFLFEYFSETQRNKGNFPGRFSGRQFSNSRSEMNVSTLELGDSALYLCASSLSQRNEQFFGPGTRLTVL.

This clonotype has at least ten counts. The chain carries TRBV7-8 and TRBJ1-3; TRBD1 matches at 8 bases. Per germline, CDR1 SGHVS and CDR2 FQNEAQ. V gave up 6 bases and J gave up 4 bases; unmatched junction bases: 2. The CDR3 contains 13 residues. This chain's CDR3 is CASRTGAGNTIYF. As DNA, the CDR3 is TGTGCCAGCAGGACAGGGGCAGGAAACACCATATATTTT.

This clonotype was counted many times. This sequence joins TRBV5-1 and TRBJ2-1; D not certain. CDR3 length: 15 residues. The V end was cut by 3 bases, the J end by 5 bases, with 15 bases between. In germline, CDR1 is SGHRS, CDR2 YFSETQ. DNA for the CDR3: TGCGCCAGCAGCTCATCTCGCGTGGCCCACAATGAGCAGTTCTTC. Its translation: CASSSSRVAHNEQFF.

Many counts were recorded for this clonotype. The V and J genes are TRBV7-2 and TRBJ2-7; D gene ambiguous. Germline-derived CDR1 and CDR2 are SGHTA and FQGNSA. The V gene lost 1 base and the J gene lost 5 bases, with 9 bases spanning the gap. The CDR3 is made up of 13 amino acids. The CDR3 sequence is CASSLGGRDEQYF. CDR3 bases: TGTGCCAGCAGCTTAGGCGGACGGGACGAGCAGTACTTC.

The CDR3 DNA reads TGTGCCAGCAGCTTGAACAGACTGAACTACGAGCAGTACTTC. Translated, it gives CASSLNRLNYEQYF. This rearrangement joins TRBV5-6 to TRBJ2-7; no definite D call. CDR1 and CDR2 (germline): SGHDT, YYEEEE. This CDR3 is built from 14 residues. Between the trimmed V and J ends, which lost 1 base and 3 bases, there was a span of 11 bases.

The chain carries TRBV3-1 and TRBJ2-5, with D unresolved. Germline V gene sequence: CDR1 LGHDT, CDR2 YNNKEL (reference sequence). Deletions cut 1 base from V and 4 bases from J, with 7 bases between. The CDR3 totals 13 residues. The CDR3 here is CASSQGTVETQYF. The CDR3 nucleotides read TGTGCCAGCAGCCAAGGAACAGTAGAGACCCAGTACTTC.

This clonotype was observed a handful of times. CDR3 residues: CASSQEETGDAETQYF. CDR3 DNA: TGCGCCAGCAGCCAGGAAGAAACAGGGGATGCAGAGACCCAGTACTTC. V usage is TRBV4-3 and J usage is TRBJ2-5, with 7 bases identical to TRBD1. V lost 3 bases to trimming and J lost 4 bases; unmatched junction nucleotides: 11. CDR1 and CDR2 (germline): LGHNA, YSLEER. CDR3 length: 16 residues.

V gene TRBV20-1 combines with J gene TRBJ2-3, with D unresolved. The V gene's germline CDR1 is DFQATT and CDR2 SNEGSKA (reference sequence). V lost 3 bases and J lost 2, with 9 bases in between. This CDR3 is built from 13 residues. The DNA for the CDR3 is TGCAGTGCTAGCGACGCACTCACAGATACGCAGTATTTT. Amino acids: CSASDALTDTQYF.

J is TRBJ2-7 and V is TRBV29-1; D is perhaps TRBD1 or TRBD2 (6 bases each). The CDR3 is 14 amino acids. V was pared by 5 bases and J by 5 bases, with 19 bases between. The germline V gene has CDR1 SQVTM and CDR2 ANQGSEA. The CDR3 loop reads CSVRVGGSGNEQYF. For the CDR3, the DNA is TGCAGCGTTCGAGTGGGGGGCTCGGGGAACGAGCAGTACTTC.

V is TRBV6-1 and J is TRBJ2-7, with D possibly TRBD1 on 6 matching bases. There are 14 residues in the CDR3. The V gene's germline CDR1 is MNHNS and CDR2 SASEGT. The V end was cut by 2 bases, the J end by 5 bases, with 13 bases between. DNA for the CDR3: TGTGCCAGCAGTGAACAGGGGCCTCGGAACGAGCAGTACTTC. Its protein is CASSEQGPRNEQYF.

The chain employs TRBV7-9 and TRBJ2-5; a weak D match, TRBD2 (7 bases). V was clipped by 3 bases and J by 4 bases, with 21 bases between them. Germline CDR1 reads SEHNR; CDR2 reads FQNEAQ (reference sequence). This CDR3 region has 17 residues. The CDR3 DNA sequence: TGTGCCAGCAGCTTCCTAACGGGGGGCATGGGCCGAGAGACCCAGTACTTC. Protein: CASSFLTGGMGRETQYF.

The sample holds many counts of this clonotype. The rearrangement uses TRBV10-3 and TRBJ2-5; 8 bases align to TRBD2. CDR3 length: 17 residues. Unmatched junction bases numbered 19, after V lost 4 bases and J lost 9 bases. The V gene's germline CDR1 is ENHRY and CDR2 SYGVKD. CDR3 coding DNA: TGTGCCATCAGTGGAGGACTCGGGAGCGGGGGTATTAGTGCCCAGTACTTC. This codes for CAISGGLGSGGISAQYF.

The chain employs TRBV5-1 and TRBJ2-7, with D perhaps given as TRBD1 or TRBD2 (5 bases each). Trimming took off 4 bases at V and 6 bases at J, with 23 bases between the two ends. Germline V gives CDR1 SGHRS, CDR2 YFSETQ. This CDR3 has 16 residues. In DNA, the CDR3 is TGCGCCAGCAGCCTTGAACCGGGACGGACGCATCTCGAGCAGTACTTC. It encodes CASSLEPGRTHLEQYF.

This clonotype was seen at least ten times. The rearrangement uses TRBV7-2 and TRBJ2-7; 7 positions agree with TRBD2. Germline V gene sequence: CDR1 SGHTA, CDR2 FQGNSA. J gave up 4 bases and V 5 bases, and 5 bases lay outside the gene matches. The CDR3 is made up of 13 amino acids. DNA of the CDR3: TGTGCCAGCAGCCCCAGCGGGGATTACGAGCAGTACTTC. This codes for CASSPSGDYEQYF.